The present entry profiles one T cell receptor beta chain with its context. The data were taken from a study of blood T cell repertoires in COVID-19. Study-wide background: T cells, B-cell-depleted T cells, or PBMCs provided the cDNA or gDNA that served as material.

This CDR3 has 14 residues. The V end lost 0 bases, the J end lost 7 bases, and 9 bases lay between the germline ends. Germline V gene data show CDR1 as LGHDT and CDR2 as YNNKEL (reference sequence). Some clones are missing from TCRdb's copy, which holds only in-frame ones; the method was immunoSEQ multiplex PCR. The table lists 200,000 to 250,000 clones, roughly 87% of them singletons, with approximately 2.8% in the top ten. The chain recombines TRBV3-1 (or the pseudogene TRBV3-2) with TRBJ1-4; D unclear. The clonotype was recovered from a woman under 40 with acute COVID-19. What was sequenced was PBMCs or T cells enriched from blood (not recorded which). The CDR3 region has the DNA TGTGCCAGCAGCCAAGACACCGAGGGTGAAAAACTGTTTTTT. Translated: CASSQDTEGEKLFF.